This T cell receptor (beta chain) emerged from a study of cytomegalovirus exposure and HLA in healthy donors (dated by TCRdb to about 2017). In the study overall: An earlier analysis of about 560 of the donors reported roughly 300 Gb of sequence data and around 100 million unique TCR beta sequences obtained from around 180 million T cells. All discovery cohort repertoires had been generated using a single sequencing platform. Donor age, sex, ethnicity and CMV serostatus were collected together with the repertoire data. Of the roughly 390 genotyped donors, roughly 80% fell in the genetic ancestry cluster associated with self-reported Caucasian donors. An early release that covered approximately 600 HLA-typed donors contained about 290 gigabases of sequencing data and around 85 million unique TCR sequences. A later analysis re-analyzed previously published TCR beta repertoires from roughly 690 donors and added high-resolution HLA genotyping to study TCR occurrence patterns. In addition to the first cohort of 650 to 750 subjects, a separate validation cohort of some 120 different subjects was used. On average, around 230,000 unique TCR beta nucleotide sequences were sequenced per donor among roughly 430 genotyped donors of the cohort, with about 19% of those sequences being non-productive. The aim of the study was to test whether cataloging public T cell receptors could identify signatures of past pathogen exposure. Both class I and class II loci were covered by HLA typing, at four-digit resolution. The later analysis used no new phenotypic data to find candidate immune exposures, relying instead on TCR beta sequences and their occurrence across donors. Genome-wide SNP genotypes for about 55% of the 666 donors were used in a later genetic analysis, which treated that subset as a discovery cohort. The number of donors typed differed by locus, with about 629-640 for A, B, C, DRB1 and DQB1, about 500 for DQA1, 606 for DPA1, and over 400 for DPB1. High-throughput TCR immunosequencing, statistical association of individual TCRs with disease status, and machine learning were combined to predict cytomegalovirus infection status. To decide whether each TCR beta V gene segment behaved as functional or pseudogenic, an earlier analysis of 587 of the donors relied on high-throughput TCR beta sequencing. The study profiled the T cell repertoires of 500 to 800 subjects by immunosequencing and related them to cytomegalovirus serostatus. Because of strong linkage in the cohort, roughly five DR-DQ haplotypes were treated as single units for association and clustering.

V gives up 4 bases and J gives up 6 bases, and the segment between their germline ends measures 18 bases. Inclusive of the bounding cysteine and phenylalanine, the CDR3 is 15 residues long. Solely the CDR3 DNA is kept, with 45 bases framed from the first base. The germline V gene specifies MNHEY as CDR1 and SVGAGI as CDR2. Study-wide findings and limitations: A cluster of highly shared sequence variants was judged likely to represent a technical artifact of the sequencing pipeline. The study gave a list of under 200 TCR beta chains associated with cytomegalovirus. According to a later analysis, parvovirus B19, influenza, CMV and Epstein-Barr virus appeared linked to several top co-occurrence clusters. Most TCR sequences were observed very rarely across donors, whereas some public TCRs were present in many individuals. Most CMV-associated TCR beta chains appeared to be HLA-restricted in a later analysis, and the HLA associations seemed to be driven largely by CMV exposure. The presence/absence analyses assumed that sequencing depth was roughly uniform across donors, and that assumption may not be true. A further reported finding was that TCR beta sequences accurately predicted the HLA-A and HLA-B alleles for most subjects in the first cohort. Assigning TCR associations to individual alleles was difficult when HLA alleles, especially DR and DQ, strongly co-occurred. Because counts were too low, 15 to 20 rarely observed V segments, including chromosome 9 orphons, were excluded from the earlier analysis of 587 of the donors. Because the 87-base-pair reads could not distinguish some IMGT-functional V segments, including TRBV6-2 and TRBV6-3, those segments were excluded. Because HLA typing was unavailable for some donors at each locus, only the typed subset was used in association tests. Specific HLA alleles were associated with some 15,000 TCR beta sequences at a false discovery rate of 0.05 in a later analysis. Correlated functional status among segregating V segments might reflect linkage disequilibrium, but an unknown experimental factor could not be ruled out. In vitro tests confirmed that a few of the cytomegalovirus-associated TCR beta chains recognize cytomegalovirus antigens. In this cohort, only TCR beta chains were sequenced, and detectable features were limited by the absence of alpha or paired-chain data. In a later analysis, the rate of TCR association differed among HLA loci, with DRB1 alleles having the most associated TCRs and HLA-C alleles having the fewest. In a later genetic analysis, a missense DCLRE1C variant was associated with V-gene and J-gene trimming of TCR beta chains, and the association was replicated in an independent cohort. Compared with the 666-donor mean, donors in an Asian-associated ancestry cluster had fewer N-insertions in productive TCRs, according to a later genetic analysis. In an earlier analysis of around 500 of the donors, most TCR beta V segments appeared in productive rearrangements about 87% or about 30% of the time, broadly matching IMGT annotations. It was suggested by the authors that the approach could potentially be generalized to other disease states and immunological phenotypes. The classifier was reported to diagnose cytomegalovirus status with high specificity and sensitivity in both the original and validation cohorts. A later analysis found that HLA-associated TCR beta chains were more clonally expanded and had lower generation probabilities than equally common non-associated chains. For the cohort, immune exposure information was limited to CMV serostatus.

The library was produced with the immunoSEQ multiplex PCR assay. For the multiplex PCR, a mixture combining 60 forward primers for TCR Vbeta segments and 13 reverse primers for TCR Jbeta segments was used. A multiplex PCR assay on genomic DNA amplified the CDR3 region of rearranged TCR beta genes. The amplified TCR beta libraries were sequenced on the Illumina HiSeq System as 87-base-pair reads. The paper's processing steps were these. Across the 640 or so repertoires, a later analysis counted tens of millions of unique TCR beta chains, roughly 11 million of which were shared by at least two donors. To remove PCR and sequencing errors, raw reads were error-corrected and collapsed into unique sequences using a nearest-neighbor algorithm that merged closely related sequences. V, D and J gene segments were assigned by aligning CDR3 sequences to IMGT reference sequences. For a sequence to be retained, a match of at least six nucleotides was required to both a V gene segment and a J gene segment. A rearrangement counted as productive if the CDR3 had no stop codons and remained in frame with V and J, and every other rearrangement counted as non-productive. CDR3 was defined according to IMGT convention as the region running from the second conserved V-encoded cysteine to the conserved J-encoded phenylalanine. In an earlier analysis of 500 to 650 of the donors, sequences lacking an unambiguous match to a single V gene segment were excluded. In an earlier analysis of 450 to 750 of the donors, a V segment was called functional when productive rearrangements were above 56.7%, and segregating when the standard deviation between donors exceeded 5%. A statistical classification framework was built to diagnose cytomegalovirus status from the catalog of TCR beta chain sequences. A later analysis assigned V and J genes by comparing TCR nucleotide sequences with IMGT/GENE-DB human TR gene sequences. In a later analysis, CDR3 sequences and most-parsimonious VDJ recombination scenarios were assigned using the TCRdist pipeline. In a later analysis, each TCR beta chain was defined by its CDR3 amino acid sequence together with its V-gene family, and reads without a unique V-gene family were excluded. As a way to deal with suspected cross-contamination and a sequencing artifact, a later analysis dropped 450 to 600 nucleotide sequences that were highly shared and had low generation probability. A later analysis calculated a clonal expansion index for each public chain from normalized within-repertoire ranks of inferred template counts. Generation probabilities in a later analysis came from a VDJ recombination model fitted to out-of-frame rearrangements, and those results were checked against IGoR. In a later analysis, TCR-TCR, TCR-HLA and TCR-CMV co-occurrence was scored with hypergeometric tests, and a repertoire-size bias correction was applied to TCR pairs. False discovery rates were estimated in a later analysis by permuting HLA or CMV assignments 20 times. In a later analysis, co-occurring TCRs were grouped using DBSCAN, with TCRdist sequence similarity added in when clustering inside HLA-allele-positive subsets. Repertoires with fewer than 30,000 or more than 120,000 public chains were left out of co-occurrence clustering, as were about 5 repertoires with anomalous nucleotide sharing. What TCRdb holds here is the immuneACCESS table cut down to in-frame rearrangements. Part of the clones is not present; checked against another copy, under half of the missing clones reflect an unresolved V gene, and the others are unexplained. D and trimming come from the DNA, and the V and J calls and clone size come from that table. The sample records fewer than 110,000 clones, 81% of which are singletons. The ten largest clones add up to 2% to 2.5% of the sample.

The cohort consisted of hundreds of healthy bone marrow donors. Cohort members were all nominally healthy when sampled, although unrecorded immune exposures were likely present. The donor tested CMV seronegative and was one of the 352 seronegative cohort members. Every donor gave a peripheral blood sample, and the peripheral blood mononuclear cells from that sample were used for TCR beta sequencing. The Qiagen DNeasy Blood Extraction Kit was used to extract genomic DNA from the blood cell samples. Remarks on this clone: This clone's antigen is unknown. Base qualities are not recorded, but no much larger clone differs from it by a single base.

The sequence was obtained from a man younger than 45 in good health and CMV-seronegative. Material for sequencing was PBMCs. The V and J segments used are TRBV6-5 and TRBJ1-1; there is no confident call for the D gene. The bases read TGTGCCAGCAGTTCCGGACTAGGAAGGTGGGCTGAAGCTTTCTTT. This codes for CASSSGLGRWAEAFF.